A single sample gave rise to the 22 T cell receptor beta chains below, sequenced in a study of T cells after somatic rescue of genetic block. Sequencing was performed with immunoSEQ multiplex PCR; in TCRdb, only in-frame clones are kept and a portion is missing. This sample has 9,500 to 10,000 clones, with around 74% found just once. The sequencing input was peripheral blood mononuclear cells (PBMCs). These receptors all stem from a boy younger than 18.

The chain has TRBV27 and TRBJ2-5; D is unclear. This CDR3 is 11 amino acids long. CDR1 MNHEY and CDR2 SMNVEV come from the germline V gene (reference sequence). Trimming cost V 10 bases and J 1 base, with 7 bases left between them. CDR3 loop: CATGRQETQYF. Written as DNA, the CDR3 is TGTGCCACCGGACGCCAAGAGACCCAGTACTTC.

The genes are TRBV11-3 and TRBJ1-5; D is unresolved. V lost 5 bases, J lost 2 bases, and 7 bases lay in between. Germline CDR1 and CDR2: SGHNT and YENEEA. This CDR3 spans 13 amino acids. The CDR3 bases are TGTGCCAGCAGCGTCCGGGGCAATCAGCCCCAGCATTTT. This translates into CASSVRGNQPQHF.

This chain connects TRBV7-3 to TRBJ2-3; D unclear. Germline V gene data show CDR1 as SGHTA and CDR2 as FQGTGA. V was pared by 0 bases and J by 5 bases, with 12 bases between. This CDR3 has 15 residues. CDR3 sequence: CASSLTARTGDTQYF. CDR3 coding DNA: TGTGCCAGCAGCTTAACGGCCAGGACCGGAGATACGCAGTATTTT.

J is TRBJ2-7 and V is TRBV6-6; 11 bases align to TRBD1. From germline, CDR1 is MNHNY and CDR2 SVGAGI (reference sequence). After removal of 6 bases from V and 6 bases from J, the junction contained 10 bases not matched to a gene. CDR3 length: 15 amino acids. CDR3 in DNA: TGTGCCAGCAGCTATTCGGACAGGGGGCCAGGCGAGCAGTACTTC. The encoded protein is CASSYSDRGPGEQYF.

The gene calls are TRBV6-5 and TRBJ1-2, with a possible D match to TRBD1 (6 bases). V dropped 4 bases and J dropped 6 bases, with 18 bases sitting between them. The CDR3 has 15 residues. Germline V lookup: CDR1 MNHEY, CDR2 SVGAGI. Here the CDR3 DNA reads TGTGCCAGCAGTTTCTTACAGGGCTGGCGGCATGGCTACACCTTC. This sequence encodes CASSFLQGWRHGYTF.

The chain uses TRBV9 and TRBJ2-1; D is uncertain. CDR3 size: 13 residues. Trimming shortened V by 0 bases and J by 7 bases, and 8 bases separated the two germline ends. Germline CDR1 reads SGDLS; CDR2 reads YYNGEE. The CDR3 loop is CASSVASGNEQFF. CDR3 coding DNA: TGTGCCAGCAGCGTAGCTTCAGGTAATGAGCAGTTCTTC.

The chain has TRBV27 and TRBJ2-6, with 12 bases fitting TRBD2. The V gene's germline CDR1 is MNHEY and CDR2 SMNVEV (reference sequence). The junction had 5 bases not matched to a gene; V was cut back by 3 bases and J by 2 bases. This CDR3 comprises 18 residues. This CDR3 is CASSFGASGRAGANVLTF. The CDR3 nucleotides are TGTGCCAGCAGTTTCGGGGCTAGCGGGAGGGCTGGGGCCAACGTCCTGACTTTC.

The rearrangement joins TRBV6-6 to TRBJ2-1; D is perhaps TRBD1 or TRBD2 (5 bases each). Trimming cost V 6 bases and J 5 bases, with 8 bases left between them. The CDR3 consists of 12 residues. Germline values: CDR1 MNHNY, CDR2 SVGAGI (reference sequence). The CDR3 loop reads CASRGENNEQFF. The CDR3, as DNA: TGTGCCAGCAGAGGGGAGAACAATGAGCAGTTCTTC.

The gene calls are TRBV5-5 and TRBJ2-5; a possible D gene is TRBD1 (6 bases). Between the trimmed V and J ends, which lost 1 base and 4 bases, there was a span of 14 bases. Per the germline V gene, CDR1 is SGHKS and CDR2 is YYEKEE (reference sequence). The CDR3 has 15 residues. This chain's CDR3 is CASSLNRVRVETQYF. The DNA of the CDR3 is TGTGCCAGCAGCTTGAACAGGGTGAGGGTAGAGACCCAGTACTTC.

The sample holds one count of this clone. This rearrangement joins TRBV7-9 to TRBJ2-2; TRBD1 might be the D (6 bases). Germline CDR1 reads SEHNR; CDR2 reads FQNEAQ (reference sequence). The CDR3 sequence is 18 residues long. V dropped 2 bases and J dropped 0 bases, with 16 bases sitting between them. In DNA, the CDR3 is TGTGCCAGCAGCTTACCACCCGGGACATCAACGAACACCGGGGAGCTGTTTTTT. Protein sequence: CASSLPPGTSTNTGELFF. Full variable domain (missing parts from reference TRBV7-9 and TRBJ2-2): DTGVSQNPRHKITKRGQNVTFRCDPISEHNRLYWYRQTLGQGPEFLTYFQNEAQLEKSRLLSDRFSAERPKGSFSTLEIQRTEQGDSAMYLCASSLPPGTSTNTGELFFGEGSRLTVL.

The rearrangement joins TRBV7-6 to TRBJ1-6, with D possibly being TRBD1 (5 bases). Germline V gives CDR1 SGHVS, CDR2 FNYEAQ. Trimming removed 2 bases at V and 10 bases at J, with 9 bases between. The CDR3 loop spans 13 amino acids. The DNA for the CDR3 is TGTGCCAGCAGCTTACAAGGGGCCTCACCCCTCCACTTT. Protein product: CASSLQGASPLHF.

Only a few counts were recorded for this clone. This rearrangement joins TRBV5-1 to TRBJ2-3; no definite D call. V was pared by 0 bases and J by 3 bases, with 5 bases between. This CDR3 spans 13 amino acids. CDR1 is SGHRS and CDR2 is YFSETQ in the germline V gene. CDR3 sequence: CASSLGPTDTQYF. The CDR3 nucleotides read TGCGCCAGCAGCTTGGGACCGACAGATACGCAGTATTTT. Complete variable domain (other parts from reference TRBV5-1 and TRBJ2-3): KAGVTQTPRYLIKTRGQQVTLSCSPISGHRSVSWYQQTPGQGLQFLFEYFSETQRNKGNFPGRFSGRQFSNSRSEMNVSTLELGDSALYLCASSLGPTDTQYFGPGTRLTVL.

The V call is TRBV23-1, the J call TRBJ2-3; no definite D call. TRBV23-1 is reported as an ORF; its role is uncertain. Between the trimmed V and J ends, which lost 6 bases and 4 bases, there was a span of 23 bases. This CDR3 has 17 amino acids. The CDR3 reads CASSHPTSPLGPDTQYF. The CDR3 bases are TGCGCCAGCAGCCACCCGACATCACCCTTGGGCCCAGATACGCAGTATTTT.

V gene TRBV14 combines with J gene TRBJ2-7, with a weak D call TRBD1 (5 bases). Germline V gene data show CDR1 as SGHDN and CDR2 as FVKESK. This CDR3 region has 16 residues. V shed 0 bases and J shed 4 bases, with 16 bases lying between them. CDR3: CASSQDAWTSIYEQYF. The CDR3 nucleotides read TGTGCCAGCAGCCAAGATGCTTGGACATCGATTTACGAGCAGTACTTC.

The V gene is TRBV2, the J gene TRBJ2-3; 7 nucleotides match TRBD2. After removal of 1 base from V and 1 base from J, the junction contained 5 bases not matched to a gene. There are 16 residues in the CDR3. Germline lookup yields CDR1 SNHLY and CDR2 FYNNEI. CDR3 residues: CASSEGLGGGTDTQYF. CDR3 nucleotide sequence: TGTGCCAGCAGTGAAGGATTGGGGGGGGGCACAGATACGCAGTATTTT.

V and J are TRBV6-5 and TRBJ2-2; 7 bases fit TRBD2. V lost 6 bases and J lost 4; bases outside the gene matches: 2. This CDR3 has 13 residues. CDR1 and CDR2 from the germline V gene are MNHEY and SVGAGI. CDR3 in amino acids: CASRGRVTGELFF. The CDR3 DNA reads as TGTGCCAGCAGGGGGAGGGTCACCGGGGAGCTGTTTTTT.

The table lists this clone with a few counts. The chain combines TRBV10-3 with TRBJ1-1; D unresolved. CDR1 ENHRY and CDR2 SYGVKD come from the germline V gene. The V gene lost 2 bases and the J gene lost 5 bases, with 6 bases spanning the gap. The CDR3 runs to 12 residues. The CDR3 nucleotides read TGTGCCATCAGTGAGGGTGGGACTGAAGCTTTCTTT. Translation: CAISEGGTEAFF.

The V gene is TRBV5-4, the J gene TRBJ2-5; D ambiguous. The V end lost 4 bases, the J end lost 5 bases, and 6 bases lay between the germline ends. Germline V CDR1 and CDR2: SGHNT, YYREEE (reference sequence). This CDR3 is built from 11 residues. The CDR3, as DNA: TGTGCCAGCAGCAGCATGGAGACCCAGTACTTC. Translating gives CASSSMETQYF.

The chain combines TRBV2 with TRBJ1-1; D remains unclear. CDR3 length: 14 residues. The V end was cut by 0 bases, the J end by 4 bases, with 9 bases between. Germline V gives CDR1 SNHLY, CDR2 FYNNEI. The CDR3 DNA reads as TGTGCCAGCAGTGAAGCGCCCTGGGGCACTGAAGCTTTCTTT. Amino acid sequence: CASSEAPWGTEAFF.

This clone was picked up a small number of times. Written as DNA, the CDR3 is TGTGCCAGCGATCCCCAGGAGACAACTAATGAAAAACTGTTTTTT. Translated, it gives CASDPQETTNEKLFF. The V and J genes are TRBV5-8 and TRBJ1-4; D is unresolved. V lost 7 bases, J lost 0 bases, and 13 bases lay in between. The CDR3 has 15 amino acids. Germline loops: CDR1 SGHTS, CDR2 YDEGEE.

The chain joins TRBV29-1 to TRBJ1-5; 10 nucleotides line up with TRBD1. The CDR3 has 12 amino acids. The junction had 4 bases not matched to a gene; V was cut back by 4 bases and J by 10 bases. Germline V gene sequence: CDR1 SQVTM, CDR2 ANQGSEA. Here the CDR3 DNA reads TGCAGCGTTGGGGACAGGGGAAAACCCCAGCATTTT. Protein product: CSVGDRGKPQHF.

The chain is built from TRBV5-6 and TRBJ2-6, with no clear D. V gave up 4 bases and J gave up 0 bases, with 17 bases separating them. The CDR3 covers 18 residues. CDR1 and CDR2 (germline): SGHDT, YYEEEE. The CDR3 region has the DNA TGTGCCAGCAGCGGCTACCCTCTTCAGCTCTCTGGGGCCAACGTCCTGACTTTC. This gives the protein CASSGYPLQLSGANVLTF. The entire variable domain, with the rest obtained from reference TRBV5-6 and TRBJ2-6, is as follows: DAGVTQSPTHLIKTRGQQVTLRCSPKSGHDTVSWYQQALGQGPQFIFQYYEEEERQRGNFPDRFSGHQFPNYSSELNVNALLLGDSALYLCASSGYPLQLSGANVLTFGAGSRLTVL.